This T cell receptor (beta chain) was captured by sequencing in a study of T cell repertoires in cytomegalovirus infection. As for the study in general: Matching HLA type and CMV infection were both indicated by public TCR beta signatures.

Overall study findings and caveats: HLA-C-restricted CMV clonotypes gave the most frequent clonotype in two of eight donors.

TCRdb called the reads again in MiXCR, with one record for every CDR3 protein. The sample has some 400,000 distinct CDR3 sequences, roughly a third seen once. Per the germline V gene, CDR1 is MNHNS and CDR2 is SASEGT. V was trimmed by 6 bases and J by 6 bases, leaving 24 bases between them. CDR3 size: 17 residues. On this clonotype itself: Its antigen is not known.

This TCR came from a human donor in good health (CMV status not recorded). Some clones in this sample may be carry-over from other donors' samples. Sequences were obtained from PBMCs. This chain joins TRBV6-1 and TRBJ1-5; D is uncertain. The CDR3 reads CASRPTQGRVSSQPQHF. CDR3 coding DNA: TGTGCCAGCAGACCCACCCAAGGTCGGGTTTCTAGTCAGCCCCAGCATTTT.